The 20 T cell receptor beta chains presented below share a single source sample, sequenced in a study of patients and donors after allogeneic stem cell transplantation (dated by TCRdb to 2018 to 2020). Library construction relied on RT-PCR. TCRdb lists the instrument as NextSeq 550. Starting from the raw public reads, TCRdb applied fastp trimming at Q25, assembled clones with MiXCR and retained in-frame beta chains. Every entry covers one CDR3 protein and lists the most common genes and DNA from its rows. The sample table records around 150,000 distinct CDR3 sequences; about two fifths of these occur just once. The ten largest clones represent around 50% of the sample. The material sequenced was blood, either unsorted or a sorted T cell fraction (not recorded which). These receptors all stem from a human donor who was either an allogeneic HSCT recipient or a stem cell or donor lymphocyte infusion donor (not recorded which). It is not recorded whose cells these are; they may come from a transplant donor.

This clonotype was observed a few times. The chain has TRBV13 and TRBJ2-5; the match to TRBD2 covers 9 bases. The CDR3 has 13 amino acids. Germline assignment: CDR1 PRHDT and CDR2 FYEKMQ (reference sequence). After removal of 4 bases from V and 5 bases from J, the junction contained 2 bases not matched to a gene. The CDR3 is CASSSGLAETQYF. CDR3 nucleotides: TGTGCCAGCAGCTCCGGACTAGCGGAGACCCAGTACTTC.

This sequence joins TRBV7-8 and TRBJ1-1, with D perhaps TRBD1 (6 bases). CDR3 length: 17 amino acids. Germline values: CDR1 SGHVS, CDR2 FQNEAQ. V gave up 5 bases and J gave up 3 bases, with 22 bases separating them. The DNA of the CDR3 is TGTGCCAGCAGCCCCATCACAGGTTGGGGGCGGCACACTGAAGCTTTCTTT. Translated, it gives CASSPITGWGRHTEAFF.

The gene calls are TRBV19 and TRBJ1-5; no reliable D call. CDR3 length: 13 residues. Deletions cut 1 base from V and 3 bases from J, with 4 bases between. Germline loops: CDR1 LNHDA, CDR2 SQIVND (reference sequence). The CDR3 DNA follows: TGTGCCAGTAGTATAGTCATCAATCAGCCCCAGCATTTT. Translated, it gives CASSIVINQPQHF.

This sequence joins TRBV18 and TRBJ1-1, with unresolved D. In germline, CDR1 is KGHSH, CDR2 LQKENI. This CDR3 comprises 14 residues. V was trimmed by 3 bases and J by 0 bases, leaving 8 bases between them. CDR3 amino acids: CASSPDRVNTEAFF. DNA of the CDR3: TGTGCCAGCTCACCTGACCGGGTGAACACTGAAGCTTTCTTT.

This clonotype was counted a few times. V gene TRBV5-1 combines with J gene TRBJ1-1, with D possibly TRBD1 on 6 matching bases. V was clipped by 4 bases and J by 1 base, with 11 bases between them. The CDR3 runs 14 residues. The germline V gene has CDR1 SGHRS and CDR2 YFSETQ. Here the CDR3 reads CASSAGHKNTEAFF. The DNA for the CDR3 is TGCGCCAGCAGCGCGGGACATAAGAACACTGAAGCTTTCTTT.

The chain has TRBV5-4 and TRBJ2-4, with 8 bases aligning to TRBD1. V lost 4 bases, J lost 7 bases, and 4 bases stayed unmatched. The CDR3 has 13 residues. Germline-derived CDR1 and CDR2 are SGHNT and YYREEE (reference sequence). CDR3 sequence reads: CASSLDRVNIQYF. The CDR3 DNA reads TGTGCCAGCAGCCTGGACAGGGTGAACATTCAGTACTTC.

This chain connects TRBV9 to TRBJ1-1; D remains ambiguous. The CDR3 is 14 residues long. V was shortened by 0 bases and J by 7 bases, with 13 bases between the two germline ends. From germline, CDR1 is SGDLS and CDR2 YYNGEE. CDR3 in DNA: TGTGCCAGCAGCGTAGGAGTAGATAGCGGTGAAGCTTTCTTT. Residues: CASSVGVDSGEAFF. The entire variable domain, with the rest obtained from reference TRBV9 and TRBJ1-1, is as follows: DSGVTQTPKHLITATGQRVTLRCSPRSGDLSVYWYQQSLDQGLQFLIQYYNGEERAKGNILERFSAQQFPDLHSELNLSSLELGDSALYFCASSVGVDSGEAFFGQGTRLTVV.

This clonotype appeared a few times. The rearrangement joins TRBV5-5 to TRBJ2-7, with TRBD1 identical over 7 bases. The germline V gene encodes CDR1 SGHKS and CDR2 YYEKEE (reference sequence). The CDR3 length is 15 residues. The ends lost 4 bases at V and 3 bases at J; junction bases unmatched: 10. The DNA for the CDR3 is TGTGCCAGCAGCAAAATAACAGGGGATGGCTACGAGCAGTACGTC. Protein: CASSKITGDGYEQYV.

This clonotype has just a few counts. V gene TRBV5-1 combines with J gene TRBJ1-1, with D tentatively TRBD1 (6 bases). CDR1 is SGHRS and CDR2 is YFSETQ in the germline V gene. There are 15 residues in the CDR3. V lost 0 bases, J lost 4 bases, and 13 bases lay in between. The CDR3 DNA reads as TGCGCCAGCAGCTTGGCGGGGGGCCAGGTCACTGAAGCTTTCTTT. The encoded protein is CASSLAGGQVTEAFF.

The table lists this clonotype with a few counts. This chain links TRBV7-8 with TRBJ1-4, with D unclear. This CDR3 region has 15 residues. The germline gives CDR1 SGHVS, CDR2 FQNEAQ. Trimming stripped 4 bases from V and 1 base from J, with 10 bases between. This chain's CDR3 is CASSSMSGTNEKLFF. CDR3 sequence (DNA): TGTGCCAGCAGCTCCATGAGTGGAACTAATGAAAAACTGTTTTTT.

The chain employs TRBV9 and TRBJ1-5; no clear D gene. The CDR3 extends over 15 amino acids. CDR1 SGDLS and CDR2 YYNGEE come from the germline V gene. Trimming stripped 2 bases from V and 3 bases from J, with 12 bases between. The CDR3 DNA sequence: TGTGCCAGCAGCGTGGCACCTGATTTCAATCAGCCCCAGCATTTT. It is translated as CASSVAPDFNQPQHF.

DNA of the CDR3: TGTGCCAGCAGCTTAACGAGACAGCTTAGCACTGAAGCTTTCTTT. This sequence encodes CASSLTRQLSTEAFF. V is TRBV7-3 and J is TRBJ1-1; weak D call: TRBD1 (5 bases). The CDR3 totals 15 residues. Looked up from germline, CDR1 is SGHTA and CDR2 is FQGTGA. Trimming stripped 0 bases from V and 4 bases from J, with 12 bases between.

The chain joins TRBV9 to TRBJ1-5; TRBD1 matches 7 bases. The V and J ends lost 4 bases and 8 bases, in that order; junction bases with no gene match: 12. The length of the CDR3 is 15 residues. CDR1 SGDLS and CDR2 YYNGEE come from the germline V gene. Here the CDR3 reads CASSPPGGNSEPQHF. For the CDR3, the DNA is TGTGCCAGCAGCCCCCCAGGGGGGAATTCTGAGCCCCAGCATTTT.

The chain combines TRBV12-3 or TRBV12-4 with TRBJ1-2; 11 bases match TRBD1. The CDR3 runs 15 residues. The ends lost 5 bases at V and 4 bases at J; junction bases unmatched: 6. CDR3 amino acids: CASSPLDRGPYGYTF. For the CDR3, the DNA is TGTGCCAGCAGTCCCCTGGACAGGGGGCCCTATGGCTACACCTTC.

DNA for the CDR3: TGTGCCAGCAGCTCCCCACCTTGGGATTCAAAGGTGCCCCAGCATTTT. Translated, it gives CASSSPPWDSKVPQHF. The V call is TRBV7-2, the J call TRBJ1-5; no reliable D call. The CDR3 runs 16 residues. From germline, CDR1 is SGHTA and CDR2 FQGNSA. With 4 bases removed from V and 9 bases from J, the gap between germline ends came to 22 bases. Together with reference TRBV7-2 and TRBJ1-5, the CDR3 gives the full variable domain: GAGVSQSPSNKVTEKGKDVELRCDPISGHTALYWYRQSLGQGLEFLIYFQGNSAPDKSGLPSDRFSAERTGGSVSTLTIQRTQQEDSAVYLCASSSPPWDSKVPQHFGDGTRLSIL.

This clonotype was recorded a few times. The chain combines TRBV24-1 with TRBJ1-1; D is possibly TRBD1 (5 bases). The CDR3 is 14 residues long. Between the trimmed V and J ends, which lost 8 bases and 6 bases, there was a span of 18 bases. Germline CDR1 is KGHDR and CDR2 is SFDVKD. CDR3 sequence (DNA): TGTGCCACCAAAAAGGGGCCTGGCGACGCTGAAGCTTTCTTT. It specifies CATKKGPGDAEAFF.

V gene TRBV5-6 combines with J gene TRBJ1-1; TRBD1 might be the D (5 bases). V was trimmed by 5 bases and J by 3 bases, leaving 14 bases between them. CDR1 and CDR2 (germline): SGHDT, YYEEEE. This CDR3 contains 14 residues. The CDR3 nucleotides are TGTGCCAGCAGTTTTCCCACAGGCGACACTGAAGCTTTCTTT. Protein sequence: CASSFPTGDTEAFF.

The CDR3 sequence is CASSLATGIGSPLHF. As DNA, the CDR3 is TGTGCCAGCAGCTTAGCCACCGGGATTGGGTCACCCCTCCACTTT. This chain joins TRBV7-9 and TRBJ1-6; no reliable D call. The V gene lost 0 bases and the J gene lost 10 bases, with 13 bases spanning the gap. Germline CDR1 is SEHNR and CDR2 is FQNEAQ (reference sequence). The CDR3 consists of 15 residues.

This clonotype was seen more than once but under ten times. V is TRBV5-1 and J is TRBJ2-1; 8 bases are a match to TRBD1. Germline loops: CDR1 SGHRS, CDR2 YFSETQ. After removal of 1 base from V and 2 bases from J, the junction contained 5 bases not matched to a gene. CDR3 size: 16 residues. The CDR3 DNA is TGCGCCAGCAGCTTGAGGACAGGGAAAGCCTACAATGAGCAGTTCTTC. Protein: CASSLRTGKAYNEQFF.

The V gene is TRBV7-9, the J gene TRBJ1-4; the D gene is possibly TRBD1 (6 bases). Germline lookup yields CDR1 SEHNR and CDR2 FQNEAQ (reference sequence). The V end lost 0 bases, the J end lost 2 bases, and 13 bases lay between the germline ends. This CDR3 region has 17 residues. CDR3 DNA: TGTGCCAGCAGCTTAGCGTTGACAGGCGGCACTAATGAAAAACTGTTTTTT. Translation: CASSLALTGGTNEKLFF.